This is a list of T cell receptor beta chains from one sample in a study of blood T cell repertoires in COVID-19. Sequencing used immunoSEQ multiplex PCR; TCRdb keeps in-frame clones, though not all of them. The profile shows 140,000 or so clones, over 80% of them singletons. Sequencing input: peripheral blood. These receptor sequences come from a woman between 50 and 59 years old with acute or convalescent COVID-19. The CDR3 runs from the conserved cysteine through the conserved F or W. Fields, in order: clone size, J gene, D gene, V gene, CDR3 DNA, CDR3 protein. The D gene is left open where the match is weak. Only part of the rows carry a size: once, few, many, or a class if the clone is expanded.

. | TRBJ2-3 | . | TRBV11-2 | TGTGCCAGCAGCTTAGAAGGGGGAGATACGCAGTATTTT | CASSLEGGDTQYF
. | TRBJ1-5 | TRBD1 | TRBV7-2 | TGTGCCAGCAGCTTAGGGACAGGGGGCGGTCAGCCCCAGCATTTT | CASSLGTGGGQPQHF
. | TRBJ2-3 | . | TRBV30 | TGTGCCTGGAGGACTCAAGATACGCAGTATTTT | CAWRTQDTQYF
. | TRBJ2-3 | TRBD1 | TRBV5-1 | TGCGCCAGCAGCTTGGTGGGACAGATCACATCTAGCACAGATACGCAGTATTTT | CASSLVGQITSSTDTQYF
. | TRBJ2-7 | TRBD1 | TRBV19 | TGTGCCAGTAGACAATCCGGGACAGTCTCCTACGAGCAGTACTTC | CASRQSGTVSYEQYF
once | TRBJ2-1 | . | TRBV19 | TGTGCCAGTAGTATCCTCGCGGAGGCCAATGAGCAGTTCTTC | CASSILAEANEQFF
. | TRBJ2-1 | TRBD1 | TRBV14 | TGTGCCAGCAGCCAATCACCTCGGAGGACAGGGTGGTACAATGAGCAGTTCTTC | CASSQSPRRTGWYNEQFF
. | TRBJ2-2 | TRBD2 | TRBV4-1 | TGCGCCAGCAGCCAAACTAGCGGGGACCCCGGGGAGCTGTTTTTT | CASSQTSGDPGELFF
. | TRBJ1-3 | . | TRBV14 | TGTGCCAGCAGCCAAGTTTCGCTGAGCTCTGGAAACACCATATATTTT | CASSQVSLSSGNTIYF
. | TRBJ2-5 | . | TRBV15 | TGTGCCACCAGCAGAGACAGAGAGACCCAGTACTTC | CATSRDRETQYF
once | TRBJ2-7 | TRBD2 | TRBV11-3 | TGTGCCAGCAGCCAGGGACTAGGGGAGACCGAGCAGTACTTC | CASSQGLGETEQYF
. | TRBJ2-1 | . | TRBV7-3 | TGTGCCAGCAGCTTACCGGGCAATGAGCAGTTCTTC | CASSLPGNEQFF
. | TRBJ2-3 | TRBD2 | TRBV7-2 | TGTGCCAGCAGCTTGTTCGCTAGCGGGACTAGCACAGATACGCAGTATTTT | CASSLFASGTSTDTQYF
. | TRBJ1-2 | TRBD1 | TRBV24-1 | TGTGCCACCAGTGACCAGGGGGACGGCTACACCTTC | CATSDQGDGYTF